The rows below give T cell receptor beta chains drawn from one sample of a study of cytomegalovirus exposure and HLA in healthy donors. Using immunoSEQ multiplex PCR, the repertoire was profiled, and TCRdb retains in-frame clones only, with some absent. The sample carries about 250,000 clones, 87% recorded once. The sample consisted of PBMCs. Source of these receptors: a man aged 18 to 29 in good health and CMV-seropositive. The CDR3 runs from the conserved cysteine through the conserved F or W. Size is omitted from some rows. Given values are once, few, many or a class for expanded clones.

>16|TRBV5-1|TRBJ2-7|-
CASSHHGTSKPYEQYF
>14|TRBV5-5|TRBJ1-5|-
CASSVTGIGQPQHF
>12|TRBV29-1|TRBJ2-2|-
CSVTGLTGELFF
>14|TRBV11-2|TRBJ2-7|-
CASSLAGEAYEQYF
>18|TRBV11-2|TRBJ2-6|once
CASSSYRGRRTGANVLTF
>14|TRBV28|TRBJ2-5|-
CASSSPGGGETQYF
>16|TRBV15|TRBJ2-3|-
CATSRVSGWLEDTQYF
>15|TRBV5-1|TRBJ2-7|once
CASSTGLADHYEQYF
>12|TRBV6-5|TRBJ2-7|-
CASSPTGARLYF
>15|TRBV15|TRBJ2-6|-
CATGGAGGGANVLTF
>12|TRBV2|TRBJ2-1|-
CATGQGAGEQFF
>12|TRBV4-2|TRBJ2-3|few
CASSQETDTQYF
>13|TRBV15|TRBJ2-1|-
CATSRDTGGEQFF
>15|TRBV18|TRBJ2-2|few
CASSSGQGRTGELFF
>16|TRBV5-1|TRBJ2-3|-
CASSLRTSGGTDTQYF
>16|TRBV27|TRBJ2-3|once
CASSFTGPSSTDTQYF
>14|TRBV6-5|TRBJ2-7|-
CASSYRQRNYEQYF
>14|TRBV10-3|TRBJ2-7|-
CAISLAGGPYEQYF
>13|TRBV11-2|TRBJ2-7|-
CASETGRGYEQYF
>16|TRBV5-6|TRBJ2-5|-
CASSLTSGGFQETQYF
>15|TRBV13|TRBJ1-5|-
CASSLGGGSNQPQHF
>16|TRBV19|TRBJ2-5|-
CASSIRDLGGGETQYF
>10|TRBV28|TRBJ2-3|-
CATRQDTQYF
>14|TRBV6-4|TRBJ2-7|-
CASKKGPRRYEQYF
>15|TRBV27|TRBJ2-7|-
CASSPGGTPSYEQYF